This TCR beta chain appears in the sequencing data of a study of PD-1 blockade in classical Hodgkin lymphoma. Study results and limitations: What drove the repertoire differences, possibly disease activity or prior therapy, has not been defined. Unlike CD8+ TCR diversity, which did not rise significantly by C4D1, CD4+ TCR diversity did. Newly diagnosed patients reportedly trailed healthy donors in baseline TCR diversity.

Regarding this clone: What it binds is unknown. In the same sample, other DNA sequences code for this CDR3.

Germline CDR1 is KGHSH and CDR2 is LQKENI. The CDR3 runs 14 residues. Trimming took off 3 bases at V and 2 bases at J, with 11 bases between the two ends. Every patient experienced relapse after autologous stem cell transplantation, and brentuximab vedotin exposure varied. Only in-frame clones appear in the TCRdb table, and some are missing; sequencing was by immunoSEQ multiplex PCR. The sample contains about 41,000 clones, 76% of which appear only once. This receptor was identified in a human donor with classical Hodgkin lymphoma. Sequenced here: peripheral blood mononuclear cells (PBMCs), sampled at baseline. V is TRBV18 and J is TRBJ2-7, with no clear D. CDR3 region: CASSPKGVTYEQYF. Written as DNA, the CDR3 is TGTGCCAGCTCACCGAAGGGCGTAACCTACGAGCAGTACTTC. Full variable domain (missing parts from reference TRBV18 and TRBJ2-7): NAGVMQNPRHLVRRRGQEARLRCSPMKGHSHVYWYRQLPEEGLKFMVYLQKENIIDESGMPKERFSAEFPKEGPSILRIQQVVRGDSAAYFCASSPKGVTYEQYFGPGTRLTVT.